This TCR beta chain derives from a study of blood T cell repertoires in COVID-19. Per the original methods: Amplified reference gene primers provided the basis for estimating nucleated cell counts. TCRdb keeps only in-frame clones here, not all; method: immunoSEQ multiplex PCR. V and J calls and clone size are given by that table; D and trimming were obtained from the DNA. Of 380,000 or so clones listed, roughly 90% are singletons. The CDR3 runs 13 residues. V was cut by 3 bases and J by 0 bases, with 3 bases left in between. The sample comprised peripheral blood. This sequence joins TRBV12-3 or TRBV12-4 and TRBJ1-5, with D uncertain. This clonotype was obtained from a man aged 35 to 55 with acute or convalescent COVID-19. The CDR3 here is CASSFFSNQPQHF. DNA of the CDR3: TGTGCCAGCAGTTTCTTTAGCAATCAGCCCCAGCATTTT.